This T cell receptor (beta chain) derives from a study of blood T cell repertoires in COVID-19. Whole-study context: The origin of the acute and convalescent COVID-19 samples was the United States, Italy and Spain. T cells, B-cell-depleted T cells, or PBMCs supplied cDNA or gDNA.

Original data processing: Amplification with reference gene primers provided the estimates of nucleated cell counts. Assay: immunoSEQ multiplex PCR; the TCRdb copy retains only in-frame clones and omits some. V, J and clone size derive from that table, while D and trimming were established from the DNA sequence. Found here are around 260,000 clones, approximately 83% of them singletons; the top ten hold about an eighth. The sequence derives from a human donor in a cohort sampled during active COVID-19. The sample comprised peripheral blood.

The CDR3 protein is CASSLGVSGSGEQFF. In DNA form, the CDR3 reads TGTGCCAGCAGCCTAGGGGTTAGCGGGAGCGGTGAGCAGTTCTTC. The chain joins TRBV7-6 to TRBJ2-1; 9 nucleotides line up with TRBD2. The CDR3 loop spans 15 amino acids. With V trimmed by 5 bases and J by 9 bases, 11 bases remained unmatched. Per the germline V gene, CDR1 is SGHVS and CDR2 is FNYEAQ. The full variable domain, completed using reference TRBV7-6 and TRBJ2-1, is GAGVSQSPRYKVTKRGQDVALRCDPISGHVSLYWYRQALGQGPEFLTYFNYEAQQDKSGLPNDRFSAERPEGSISTLTIQRTEQRDSAMYRCASSLGVSGSGEQFFGPGTRLTVL.